This is a list of T cell receptor beta chains from one sample in a study of T cells in Graves' hyperthyroidism and ophthalmopathy. TCRdb redid the calling of the multiplex PCR reads with MiXCR, one entry per CDR3 protein. The table records under 350,000 distinct CDR3 sequences, around 15% of them present only once. Sequences were obtained from blood. Every receptor here comes from a woman in her fifties or sixties with Graves' ophthalmopathy. CDR3s include the opening cysteine and the closing phenylalanine or tryptophan. Each record gives: CDR3 protein, J gene, V gene.

CDR3: CASVRENTGELFF
J: TRBJ2-2
V: TRBV2

CDR3: CASSERGINEKLFF
J: TRBJ1-4
V: TRBV25-1

CDR3: CASKDLSDTEAFF
J: TRBJ1-1
V: TRBV6-1

CDR3: CSAWNSNQPQHF
J: TRBJ1-5
V: TRBV20-1

CDR3: CASSVSRGFSGNTIYF
J: TRBJ1-3
V: TRBV6-1

CDR3: CSARDPAGGPNTGELFF
J: TRBJ2-2
V: TRBV20-1

CDR3: CASSPDPNNQPQHF
J: TRBJ1-5
V: TRBV5-6

CDR3: CASSQDRWSTDTQYF
J: TRBJ2-3
V: TRBV4-3

CDR3: CASSGAGAAYNEQFF
J: TRBJ2-1
V: TRBV27

CDR3: CASSYLDRGRLIYGYTF
J: TRBJ1-2
V: TRBV6-6

CDR3: CASSLVGGALDEQFF
J: TRBJ2-1
V: TRBV5-1

CDR3: CASSSDRSNEKLFF
J: TRBJ1-4
V: TRBV28

CDR3: CASSQDATARYTF
J: TRBJ1-2
V: TRBV4-3

CDR3: CASSQDGGEGYEQFF
J: TRBJ2-1
V: TRBV7-2

CDR3: CASSLSTGQPQHF
J: TRBJ1-5
V: TRBV27

CDR3: CASSQEVRGLGQPQHF
J: TRBJ1-5
V: TRBV4-2

CDR3: CSASAYSGNQPQHF
J: TRBJ1-5
V: TRBV20-1

CDR3: CAISESGDRRYEQYF
J: TRBJ2-7
V: TRBV10-3

CDR3: CAWSVGGRETQYF
J: TRBJ2-5
V: TRBV30

CDR3: CASRETSGRTPPLAGTQYF
J: TRBJ2-3
V: TRBV10-1

CDR3: CSVRDTYSNQPQHF
J: TRBJ1-5
V: TRBV20-1

CDR3: CASSSYGTADNEQFF
J: TRBJ2-1
V: TRBV5-6

CDR3: CASSLIRGGTDTQYF
J: TRBJ2-3
V: TRBV7-2

CDR3: CASSTGTGTGARNEQFF
J: TRBJ2-1
V: TRBV7-9

CDR3: CASSSTGRSYEQYF
J: TRBJ2-7
V: TRBV7-2

CDR3: CASSQEYSYNDQFF
J: TRBJ2-1
V: TRBV14

CDR3: CASSPVTSGRERGTQYF
J: TRBJ2-3
V: TRBV18

CDR3: CSARDPGQGVNTEAFF
J: TRBJ1-1
V: TRBV20-1

CDR3: CASDGDGDEAFF
J: TRBJ1-1
V: TRBV2

CDR3: CASSFGPPSTDTQYF
J: TRBJ2-3
V: TRBV2

CDR3: CASSSTGGVNYGYTF
J: TRBJ1-2
V: TRBV28

CDR3: CASGLSSGGELFF
J: TRBJ2-2
V: TRBV12-5

CDR3: CSVAPGWETQYF
J: TRBJ2-5
V: TRBV20-1

CDR3: CASSGGGGRRSTGELFF
J: TRBJ2-2
V: TRBV7-3

CDR3: CASSLSTPGRYSNQPQHF
J: TRBJ1-5
V: TRBV7-2

CDR3: CASSPPLGSYSAGNTIYF
J: TRBJ1-3
V: TRBV9

CDR3: CASSLPTGAAFF
J: TRBJ1-1
V: TRBV5-5

CDR3: CATSDSAKETQYF
J: TRBJ2-5
V: TRBV24-1

CDR3: CASSYSAGHSPLHF
J: TRBJ1-6
V: TRBV6-9

CDR3: CATSRDPSGGGTDTQYF
J: TRBJ2-3
V: TRBV15

CDR3: CASSQRKGMYQPQHF
J: TRBJ1-5
V: TRBV28

CDR3: CASSQLESTDTQYF
J: TRBJ2-3
V: TRBV2

CDR3: CAINSGGLGETQYF
J: TRBJ2-5
V: TRBV10-3

CDR3: CATGLRGYNEQFF
J: TRBJ2-1
V: TRBV10-3

CDR3: CASSLGPRASDYGYTF
J: TRBJ1-2
V: TRBV5-1

CDR3: CASSLAGDATNGKLFF
J: TRBJ1-4
V: TRBV28

CDR3: CASSNEPDGHYGYTF
J: TRBJ1-2
V: TRBV6-1

CDR3: CASKRTNGNEQFF
J: TRBJ2-1
V: TRBV27

CDR3: CASSADPSYEQYF
J: TRBJ2-7
V: TRBV11-2

CDR3: CASSHESRGNTEAFF
J: TRBJ1-1
V: TRBV4-3

CDR3: CASRWGSYNEQFF
J: TRBJ2-1
V: TRBV6-1

CDR3: CSVVQEIDEAFF
J: TRBJ1-1
V: TRBV29-1